This TCR beta chain is from a study of identical twins. V lost 0 bases and J 2 bases, leaving 11 bases between the germline ends. The CDR3 covers 15 residues. In germline, CDR1 is SGHVS, CDR2 FQNEAQ. MiXCR was run by TCRdb on the 5' RACE reads, yielding one entry per CDR3 protein. The table has about 1.7 million distinct CDR3 sequences, roughly a third seen once; the top ten hold 0.25% to 0.3%. The TCR sequence derives from a newborn girl in good health. Sequencing was done on a sample of cord blood. J is TRBJ2-7 and V is TRBV7-8; the D is unclear. CDR3 DNA sequence: TGTGCCAGCAGCTTAGCGTGGCGTAAGCCCTACGAGCAGTACTTC. It translates to CASSLAWRKPYEQYF.